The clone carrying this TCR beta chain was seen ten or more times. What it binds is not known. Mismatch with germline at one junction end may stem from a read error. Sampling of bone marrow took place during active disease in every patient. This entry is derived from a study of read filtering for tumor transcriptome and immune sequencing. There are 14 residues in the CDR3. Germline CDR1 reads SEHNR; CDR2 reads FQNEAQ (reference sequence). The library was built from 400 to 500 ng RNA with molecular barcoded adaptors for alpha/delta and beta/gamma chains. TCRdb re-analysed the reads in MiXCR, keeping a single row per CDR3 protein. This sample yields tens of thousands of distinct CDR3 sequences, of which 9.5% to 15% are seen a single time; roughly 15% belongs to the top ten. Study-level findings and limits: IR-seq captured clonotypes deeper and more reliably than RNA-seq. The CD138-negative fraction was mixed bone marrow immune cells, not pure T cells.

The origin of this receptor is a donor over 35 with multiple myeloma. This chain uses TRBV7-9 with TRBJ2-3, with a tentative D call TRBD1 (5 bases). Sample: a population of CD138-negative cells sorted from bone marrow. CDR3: CASSFHQGTDTQYF. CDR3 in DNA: TGTGCCAGCAGCTTTCATCAGGGCACGGATACGCAGTATTTT. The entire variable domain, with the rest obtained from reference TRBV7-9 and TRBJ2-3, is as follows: DTGVSQNPRHKITKRGQNVTFRCDPISEHNRLYWYRQTLGQGPEFLTYFQNEAQLEKSRLLSDRFSAERPKGSFSTLEIQRTEQGDSAMYLCASSFHQGTDTQYFGPGTRLTVL.